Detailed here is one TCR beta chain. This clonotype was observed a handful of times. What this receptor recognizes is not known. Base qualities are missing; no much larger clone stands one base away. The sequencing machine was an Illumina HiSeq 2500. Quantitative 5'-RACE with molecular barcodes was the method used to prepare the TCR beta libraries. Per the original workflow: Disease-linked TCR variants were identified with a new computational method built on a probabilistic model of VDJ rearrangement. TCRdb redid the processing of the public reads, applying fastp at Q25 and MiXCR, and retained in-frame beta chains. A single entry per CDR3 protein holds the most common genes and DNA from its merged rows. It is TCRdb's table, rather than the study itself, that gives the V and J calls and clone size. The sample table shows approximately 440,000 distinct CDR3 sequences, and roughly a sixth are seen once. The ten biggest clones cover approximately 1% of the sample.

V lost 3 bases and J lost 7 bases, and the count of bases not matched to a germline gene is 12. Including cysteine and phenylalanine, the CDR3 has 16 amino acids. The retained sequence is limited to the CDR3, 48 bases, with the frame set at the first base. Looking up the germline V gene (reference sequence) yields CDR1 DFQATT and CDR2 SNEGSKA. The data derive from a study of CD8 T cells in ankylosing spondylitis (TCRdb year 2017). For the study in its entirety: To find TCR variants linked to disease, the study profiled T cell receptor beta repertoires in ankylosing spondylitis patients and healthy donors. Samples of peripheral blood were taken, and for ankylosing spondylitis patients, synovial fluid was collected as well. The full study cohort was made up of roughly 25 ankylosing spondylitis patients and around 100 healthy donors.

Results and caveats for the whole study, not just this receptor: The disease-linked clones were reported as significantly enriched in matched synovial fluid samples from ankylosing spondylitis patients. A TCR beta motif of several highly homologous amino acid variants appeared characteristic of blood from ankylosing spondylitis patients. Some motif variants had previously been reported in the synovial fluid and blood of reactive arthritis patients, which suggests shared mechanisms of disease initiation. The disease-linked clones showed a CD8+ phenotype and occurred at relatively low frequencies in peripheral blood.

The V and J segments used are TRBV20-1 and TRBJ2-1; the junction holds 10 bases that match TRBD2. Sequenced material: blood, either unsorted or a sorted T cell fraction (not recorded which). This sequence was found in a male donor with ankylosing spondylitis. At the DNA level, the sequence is TGCAGTGCTAGGATTAGCGGGAGGAGGGTTATAAATGAGCAGTTCTTC. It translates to CSARISGRRVINEQFF.